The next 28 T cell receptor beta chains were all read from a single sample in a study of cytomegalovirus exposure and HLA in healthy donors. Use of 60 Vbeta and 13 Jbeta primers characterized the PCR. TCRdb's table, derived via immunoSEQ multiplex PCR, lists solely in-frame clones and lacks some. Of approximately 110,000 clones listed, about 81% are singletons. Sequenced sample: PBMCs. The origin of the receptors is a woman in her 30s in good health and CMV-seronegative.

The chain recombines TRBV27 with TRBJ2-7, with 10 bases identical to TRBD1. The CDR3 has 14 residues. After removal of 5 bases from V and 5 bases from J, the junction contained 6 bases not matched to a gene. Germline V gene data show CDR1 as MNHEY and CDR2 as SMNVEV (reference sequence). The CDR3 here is CASSLRDRGNEQYF. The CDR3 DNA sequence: TGTGCCAGCAGTCTCCGGGACAGGGGTAACGAGCAGTACTTC.

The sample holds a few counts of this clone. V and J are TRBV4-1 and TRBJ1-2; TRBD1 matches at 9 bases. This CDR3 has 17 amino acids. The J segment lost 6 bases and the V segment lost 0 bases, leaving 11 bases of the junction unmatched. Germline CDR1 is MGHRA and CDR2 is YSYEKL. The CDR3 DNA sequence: TGCGCCAGCAGCCAAGATCGTCGTGTCCGGGACAGGGATGGCTACACCTTC. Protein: CASSQDRRVRDRDGYTF.

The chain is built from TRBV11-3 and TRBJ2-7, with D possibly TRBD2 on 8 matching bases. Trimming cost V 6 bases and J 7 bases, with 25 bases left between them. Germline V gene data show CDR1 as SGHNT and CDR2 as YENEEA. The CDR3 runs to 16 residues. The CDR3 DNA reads TGTGCCAGCAGACAGGGGAGCGGGAGAGGGTCGGAAGAGCAGTACTTC. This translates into CASRQGSGRGSEEQYF.

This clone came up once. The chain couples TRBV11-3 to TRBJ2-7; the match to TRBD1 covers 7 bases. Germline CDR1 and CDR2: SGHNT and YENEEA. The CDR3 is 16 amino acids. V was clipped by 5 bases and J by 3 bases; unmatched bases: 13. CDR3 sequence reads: CASSDRRQGLSYEQYF. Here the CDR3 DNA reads TGTGCCAGCAGCGATAGAAGACAGGGTCTTAGCTACGAGCAGTACTTC.

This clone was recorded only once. CDR3 sequence reads: CASSIGRQGVAGELFF. The CDR3 DNA reads TGTGCCAGCAGTATTGGGAGACAGGGGGTTGCCGGGGAGCTGTTTTTT. The V call is TRBV2, the J call TRBJ2-2, with 9 positions matching TRBD1. The CDR3 is 16 residues long. The V and J ends lost 5 bases and 6 bases, in that order; junction bases with no gene match: 10. CDR1 is SNHLY and CDR2 is FYNNEI in the germline V gene.

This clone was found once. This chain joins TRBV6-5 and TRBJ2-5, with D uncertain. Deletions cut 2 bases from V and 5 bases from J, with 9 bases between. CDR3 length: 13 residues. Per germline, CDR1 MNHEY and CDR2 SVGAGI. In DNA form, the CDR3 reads TGTGCCAGCAGTTACAAGCGTTGGGAGACCCAGTACTTC. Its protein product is CASSYKRWETQYF.

The CDR3 sequence: CASSGGNEQFF. The CDR3 region has the DNA TGTGCCAGTAGCGGGGGAAATGAGCAGTTCTTC. The chain employs TRBV19 and TRBJ2-1, with D maybe TRBD2 (6 bases). Germline lookup yields CDR1 LNHDA and CDR2 SQIVND (reference sequence). CDR3 length equals 11 residues. Trimming removed 6 bases at V and 7 bases at J, with 7 bases between.

CDR3 protein: CASRQRGRIGYTF. In DNA form, the CDR3 reads TGTGCCAGCAGACAAAGGGGGCGCATCGGCTACACCTTC. The genes are TRBV2 and TRBJ1-2; 7 positions match TRBD1. The CDR3 length is 13 residues. Per germline, CDR1 SNHLY and CDR2 FYNNEI. J lost 8 bases, V lost 6 bases, and 9 bases had no gene match.

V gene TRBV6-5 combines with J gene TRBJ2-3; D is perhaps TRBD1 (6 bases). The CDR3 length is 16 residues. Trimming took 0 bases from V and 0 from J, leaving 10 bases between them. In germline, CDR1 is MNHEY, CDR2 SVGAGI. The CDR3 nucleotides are TGTGCCAGCAGTTACTCGTGGGGGCTCAGCACAGATACGCAGTATTTT. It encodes CASSYSWGLSTDTQYF.

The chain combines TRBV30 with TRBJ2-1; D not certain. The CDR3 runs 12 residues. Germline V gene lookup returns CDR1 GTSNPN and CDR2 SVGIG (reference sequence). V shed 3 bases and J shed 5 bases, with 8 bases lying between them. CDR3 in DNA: TGTGCCTGGAGGTTTTCGGACAATGAGCAGTTCTTC. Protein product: CAWRFSDNEQFF.

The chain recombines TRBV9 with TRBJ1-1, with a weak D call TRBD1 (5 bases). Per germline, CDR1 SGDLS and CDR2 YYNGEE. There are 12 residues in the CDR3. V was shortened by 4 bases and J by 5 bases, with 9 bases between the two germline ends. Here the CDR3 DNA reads TGTGCCAGCAGCCCCCGGGGGACTGAAGCTTTCTTT. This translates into CASSPRGTEAFF. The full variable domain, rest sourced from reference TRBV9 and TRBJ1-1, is DSGVTQTPKHLITATGQRVTLRCSPRSGDLSVYWYQQSLDQGLQFLIQYYNGEERAKGNILERFSAQQFPDLHSELNLSSLELGDSALYFCASSPRGTEAFFGQGTRLTVV.

CDR3 coding DNA: TGCAGTGCTAGCAGGAACACTGAAGCTTTCTTT. Its translation is CSASRNTEAFF. The chain carries TRBV20-1 and TRBJ1-1; D uncertain. CDR1 is DFQATT and CDR2 is SNEGSKA in the germline V gene (reference sequence). The CDR3 runs 11 residues. V was trimmed by 3 bases and J by 1 base, leaving 3 bases between them.

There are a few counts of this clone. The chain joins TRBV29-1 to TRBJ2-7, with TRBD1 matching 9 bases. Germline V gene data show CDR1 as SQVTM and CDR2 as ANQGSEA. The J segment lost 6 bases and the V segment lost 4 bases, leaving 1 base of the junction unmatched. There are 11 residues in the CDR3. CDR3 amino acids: CSVGTGVEQYF. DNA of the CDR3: TGCAGCGTTGGGACAGGGGTCGAGCAGTACTTC.

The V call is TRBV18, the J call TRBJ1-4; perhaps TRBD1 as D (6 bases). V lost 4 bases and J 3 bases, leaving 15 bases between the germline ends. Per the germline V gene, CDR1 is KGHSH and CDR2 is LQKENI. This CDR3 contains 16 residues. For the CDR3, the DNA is TGTGCCAGCTCACATACCACAGGGTCCGCTAATGAAAAACTGTTTTTT. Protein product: CASSHTTGSANEKLFF.

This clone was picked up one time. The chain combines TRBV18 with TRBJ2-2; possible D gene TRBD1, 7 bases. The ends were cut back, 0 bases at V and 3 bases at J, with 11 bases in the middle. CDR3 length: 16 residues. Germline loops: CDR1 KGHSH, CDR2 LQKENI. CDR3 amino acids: CASSPPGRGDTGELFF. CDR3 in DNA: TGTGCCAGCTCACCACCCGGCAGGGGGGACACCGGGGAGCTGTTTTTT.

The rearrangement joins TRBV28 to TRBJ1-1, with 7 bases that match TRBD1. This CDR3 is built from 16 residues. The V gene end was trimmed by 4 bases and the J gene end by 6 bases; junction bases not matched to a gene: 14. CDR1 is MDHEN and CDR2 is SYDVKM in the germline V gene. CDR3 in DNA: TGTGCCAGCAGTTCGACCGGACAGGTGGGGATTGCTGAAGCTTTCTTT. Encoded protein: CASSSTGQVGIAEAFF.

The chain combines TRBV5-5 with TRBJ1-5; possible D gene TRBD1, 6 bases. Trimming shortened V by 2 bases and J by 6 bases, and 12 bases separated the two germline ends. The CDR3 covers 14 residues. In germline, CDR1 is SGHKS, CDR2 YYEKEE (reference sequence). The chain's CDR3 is CASSFQGWIQPQHF. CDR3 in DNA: TGTGCCAGCAGCTTTCAGGGGTGGATTCAGCCCCAGCATTTT.

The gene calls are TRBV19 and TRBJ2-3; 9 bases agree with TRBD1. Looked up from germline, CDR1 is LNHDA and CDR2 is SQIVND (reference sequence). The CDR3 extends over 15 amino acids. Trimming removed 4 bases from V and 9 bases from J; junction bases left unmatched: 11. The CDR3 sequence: CASSTIPGQGFTQYF. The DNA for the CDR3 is TGTGCCAGTAGTACGATCCCGGGACAGGGCTTCACGCAGTATTTT.

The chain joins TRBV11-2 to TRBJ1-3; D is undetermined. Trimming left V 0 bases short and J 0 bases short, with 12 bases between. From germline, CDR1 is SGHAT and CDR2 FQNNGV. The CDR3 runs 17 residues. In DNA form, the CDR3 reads TGTGCCAGCAGCTTAGATCTTTATCAGTTCTCTGGAAACACCATATATTTT. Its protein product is CASSLDLYQFSGNTIYF.

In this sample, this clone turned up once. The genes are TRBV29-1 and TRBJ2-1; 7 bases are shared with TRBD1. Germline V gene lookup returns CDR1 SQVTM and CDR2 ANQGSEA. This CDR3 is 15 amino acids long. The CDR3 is CSSNTRDSSYNEQFF. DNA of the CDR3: TGCAGTAGTAACACCAGGGACAGCTCCTACAATGAGCAGTTCTTC.

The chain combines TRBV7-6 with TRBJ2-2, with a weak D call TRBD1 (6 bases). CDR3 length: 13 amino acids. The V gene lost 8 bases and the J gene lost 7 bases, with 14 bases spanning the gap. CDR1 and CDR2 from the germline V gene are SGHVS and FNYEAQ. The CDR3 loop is CASGSGQSGELFF. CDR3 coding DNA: TGTGCCAGCGGCTCCGGACAGAGCGGGGAGCTGTTTTTT.

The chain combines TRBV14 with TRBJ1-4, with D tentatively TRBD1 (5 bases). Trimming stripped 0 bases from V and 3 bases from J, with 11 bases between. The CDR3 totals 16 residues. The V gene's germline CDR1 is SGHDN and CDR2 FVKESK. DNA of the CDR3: TGTGCCAGCAGCCAAGACGCAACGGGGGCTAATGAAAAACTGTTTTTT. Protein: CASSQDATGANEKLFF. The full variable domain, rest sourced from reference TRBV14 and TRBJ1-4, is EAGVTQFPSHSVIEKGQTVTLRCDPISGHDNLYWYRRVMGKEIKFLLHFVKESKQDESGMPNNRFLAERTGGTYSTLKVQPAELEDSGVYFCASSQDATGANEKLFFGSGTQLSVL.

CDR3: CASSLAGDYEQYF. The DNA of the CDR3 is TGTGCCAGTAGTTTGGCAGGGGACTACGAGCAGTACTTC. The chain uses TRBV19 and TRBJ2-7, with a possible D match to TRBD1 (6 bases). Looked up from germline, CDR1 is LNHDA and CDR2 is SQIVND (reference sequence). Trimming took off 5 bases at V and 3 bases at J, with 11 bases between the two ends. The CDR3 covers 13 residues.

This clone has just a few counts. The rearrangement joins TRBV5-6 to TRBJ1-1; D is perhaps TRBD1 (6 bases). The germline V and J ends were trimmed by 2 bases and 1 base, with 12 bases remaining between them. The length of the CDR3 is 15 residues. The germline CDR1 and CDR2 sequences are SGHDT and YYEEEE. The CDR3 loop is CASSFSKTGNTEAFF. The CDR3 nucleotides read TGTGCCAGCAGCTTTTCCAAGACAGGGAACACTGAAGCTTTCTTT.

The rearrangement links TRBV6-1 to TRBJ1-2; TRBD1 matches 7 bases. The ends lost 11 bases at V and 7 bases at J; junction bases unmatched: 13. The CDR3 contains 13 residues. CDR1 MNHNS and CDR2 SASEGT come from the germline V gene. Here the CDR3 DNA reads TGTGCCGCCCGCGAGGGCAGGGGGTTTGGCTACACCTTC. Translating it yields CAAREGRGFGYTF.

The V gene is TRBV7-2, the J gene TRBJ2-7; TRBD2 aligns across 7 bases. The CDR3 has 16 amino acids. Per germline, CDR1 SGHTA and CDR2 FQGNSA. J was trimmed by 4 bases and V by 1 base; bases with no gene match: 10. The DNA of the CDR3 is TGTGCCAGCAGCTTAGGGGGTGGGAGGGCCGTGTACGAGCAGTACTTC. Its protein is CASSLGGGRAVYEQYF.

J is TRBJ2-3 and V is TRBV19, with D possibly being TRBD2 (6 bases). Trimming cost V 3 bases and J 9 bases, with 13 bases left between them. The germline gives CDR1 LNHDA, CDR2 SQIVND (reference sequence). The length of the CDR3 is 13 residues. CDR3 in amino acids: CASSMGRGATQYF. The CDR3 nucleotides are TGTGCCAGTAGTATGGGGCGGGGAGCCACGCAGTATTTT.

CDR3 loop: CASSVDRVSYNEQFF. CDR3 sequence (DNA): TGTGCCAGCAGTGTGGACAGGGTGTCCTACAATGAGCAGTTCTTC. This sequence joins TRBV6-1 and TRBJ2-1, with 8 bases lining up with TRBD1. Losses at the gene ends were 4 bases for V and 1 base for J; bases not matched to a gene: 3. Germline CDR1 is MNHNS and CDR2 is SASEGT. The CDR3 is 15 residues long.